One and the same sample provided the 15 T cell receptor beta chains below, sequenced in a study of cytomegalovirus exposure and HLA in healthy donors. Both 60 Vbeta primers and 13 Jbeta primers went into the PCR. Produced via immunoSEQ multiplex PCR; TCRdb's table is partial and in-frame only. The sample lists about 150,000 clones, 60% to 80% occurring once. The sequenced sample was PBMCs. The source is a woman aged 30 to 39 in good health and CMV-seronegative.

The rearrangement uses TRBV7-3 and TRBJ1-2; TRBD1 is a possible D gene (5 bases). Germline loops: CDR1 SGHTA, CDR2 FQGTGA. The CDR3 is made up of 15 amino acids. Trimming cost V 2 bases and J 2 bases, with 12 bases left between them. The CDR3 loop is CASSLLGGGNYGYTF. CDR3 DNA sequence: TGTGCCAGCAGCTTACTCGGGGGAGGGAACTATGGCTACACCTTC.

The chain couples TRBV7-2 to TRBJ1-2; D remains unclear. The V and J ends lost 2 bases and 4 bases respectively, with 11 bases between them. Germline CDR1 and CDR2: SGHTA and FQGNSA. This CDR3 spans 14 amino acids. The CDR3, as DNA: TGTGCCAGCAGCTTAAGCTCGGTGATCTATGGCTACACCTTC. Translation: CASSLSSVIYGYTF.

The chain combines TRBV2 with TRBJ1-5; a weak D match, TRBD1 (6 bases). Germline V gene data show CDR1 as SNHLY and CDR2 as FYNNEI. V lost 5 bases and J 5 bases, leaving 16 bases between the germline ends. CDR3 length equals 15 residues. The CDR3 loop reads CASSPAGQFYQPQHF. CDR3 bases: TGTGCCAGCAGTCCCGCCGGACAGTTTTATCAGCCCCAGCATTTT.

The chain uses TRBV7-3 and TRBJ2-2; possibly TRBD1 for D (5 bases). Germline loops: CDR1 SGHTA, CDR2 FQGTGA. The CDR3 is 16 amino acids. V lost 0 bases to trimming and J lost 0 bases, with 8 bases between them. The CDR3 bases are TGTGCCAGCAGCTTAACCGGCAGGGCGAACACCGGGGAGCTGTTTTTT. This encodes CASSLTGRANTGELFF.

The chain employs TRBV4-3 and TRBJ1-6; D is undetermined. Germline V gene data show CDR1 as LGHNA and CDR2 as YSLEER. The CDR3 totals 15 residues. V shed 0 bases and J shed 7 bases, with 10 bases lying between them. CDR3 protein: CASSQDVGQNSPLHF. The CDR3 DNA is TGCGCCAGCAGCCAAGATGTGGGCCAAAATTCACCCCTCCACTTT.

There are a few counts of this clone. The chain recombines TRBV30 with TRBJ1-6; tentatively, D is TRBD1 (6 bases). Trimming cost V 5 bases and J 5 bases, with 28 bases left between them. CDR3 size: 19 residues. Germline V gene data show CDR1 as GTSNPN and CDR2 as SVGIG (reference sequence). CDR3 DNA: TGTGCCTGGCACCCGGGGGGCAGCACCTTTGGAATGGATAATTCACCCCTCCACTTT. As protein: CAWHPGGSTFGMDNSPLHF.

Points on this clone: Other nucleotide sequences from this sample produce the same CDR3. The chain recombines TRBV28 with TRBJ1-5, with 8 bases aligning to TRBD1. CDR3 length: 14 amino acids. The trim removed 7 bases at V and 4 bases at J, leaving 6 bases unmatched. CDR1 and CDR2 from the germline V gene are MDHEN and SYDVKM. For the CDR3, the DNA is TGTGCCAGCACCTCAGGGGGCCGAAATCAGCCCCAGCATTTT. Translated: CASTSGGRNQPQHF. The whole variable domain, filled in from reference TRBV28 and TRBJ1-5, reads DVKVTQSSRYLVKRTGEKVFLECVQDMDHENMFWYRQDPGLGLRLIYFSYDVKMKEKGDIPEGYSVSREKKERFSLILESASTNQTSMYLCASTSGGRNQPQHFGDGTRLSIL.

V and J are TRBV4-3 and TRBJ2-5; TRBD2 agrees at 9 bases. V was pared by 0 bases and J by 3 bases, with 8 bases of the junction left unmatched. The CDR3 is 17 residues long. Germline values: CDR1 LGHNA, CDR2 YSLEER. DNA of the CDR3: TGCGCCAGCAGCCAAGATAGGCTAGCGGGGCTAAAAGAGACCCAGTACTTC. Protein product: CASSQDRLAGLKETQYF.

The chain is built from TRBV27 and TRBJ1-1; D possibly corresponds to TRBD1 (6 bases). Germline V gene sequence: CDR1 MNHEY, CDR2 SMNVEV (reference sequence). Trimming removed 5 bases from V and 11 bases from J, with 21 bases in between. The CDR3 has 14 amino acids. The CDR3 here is CASSVHATGQGAFF. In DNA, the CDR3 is TGTGCCAGCAGTGTCCACGCCACGGGGCAGGGGGCTTTCTTT.

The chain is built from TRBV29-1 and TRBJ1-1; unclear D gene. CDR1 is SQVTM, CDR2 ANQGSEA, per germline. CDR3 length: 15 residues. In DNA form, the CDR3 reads TGCACGATCCCACCAGACGAGGGTGGGAACACTGAAGCTTTCTTT. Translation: CTIPPDEGGNTEAFF.

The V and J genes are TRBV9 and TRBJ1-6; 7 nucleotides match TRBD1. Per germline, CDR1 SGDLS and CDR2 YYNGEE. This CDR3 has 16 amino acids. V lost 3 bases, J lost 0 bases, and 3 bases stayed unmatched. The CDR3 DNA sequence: TGTGCCAGCAGCGAGACAGGGAGCTCCTATAATTCACCCCTCCACTTT. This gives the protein CASSETGSSYNSPLHF.

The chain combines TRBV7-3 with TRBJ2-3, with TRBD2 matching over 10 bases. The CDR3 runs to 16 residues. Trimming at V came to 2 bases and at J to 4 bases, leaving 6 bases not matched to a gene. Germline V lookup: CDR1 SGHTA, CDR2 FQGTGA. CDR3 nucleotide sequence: TGTGCCAGCAGCTTAGTAGCGGGGGGTACGCCAGATACGCAGTATTTT. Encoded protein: CASSLVAGGTPDTQYF. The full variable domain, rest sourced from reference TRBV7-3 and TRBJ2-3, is GAGVSQTPSNKVTEKGKYVELRCDPISGHTALYWYRQSLGQGPEFLIYFQGTGAADDSGLPNDRFFAVRPEGSVSTLKIQRTERGDSAVYLCASSLVAGGTPDTQYFGPGTRLTVL.

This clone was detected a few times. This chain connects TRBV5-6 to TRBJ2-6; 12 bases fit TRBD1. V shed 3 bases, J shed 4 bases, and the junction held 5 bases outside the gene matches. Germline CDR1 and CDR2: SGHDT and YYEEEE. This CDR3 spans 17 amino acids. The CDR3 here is CASSSGQGARGANVLTF. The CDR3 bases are TGTGCCAGCAGCTCGGGACAGGGGGCGAGAGGGGCCAACGTCCTGACTTTC.

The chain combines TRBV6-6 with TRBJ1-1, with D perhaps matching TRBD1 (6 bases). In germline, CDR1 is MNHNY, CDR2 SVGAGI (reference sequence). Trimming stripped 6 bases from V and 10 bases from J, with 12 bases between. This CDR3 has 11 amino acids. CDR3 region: CASRETGRAFF. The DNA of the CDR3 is TGTGCCAGCAGGGAAACAGGGAGAGCTTTCTTT.

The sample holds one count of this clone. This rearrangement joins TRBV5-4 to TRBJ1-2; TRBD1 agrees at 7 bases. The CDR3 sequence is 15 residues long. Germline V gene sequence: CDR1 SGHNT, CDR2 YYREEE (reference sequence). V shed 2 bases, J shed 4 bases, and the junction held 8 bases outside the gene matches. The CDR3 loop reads CASSFSRDRPYGYTF. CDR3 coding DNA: TGTGCCAGCAGCTTTTCGAGGGACAGACCCTATGGCTACACCTTC.